This T cell receptor beta chain was identified in a study of stem cell transplantation in POMP-related autoinflammatory disease. In the study overall: Defective thymoproteasomes were hypothesized to impair CD8+ T-cell positive selection. Before transplant, CD4+ T cells skewed naive and CD8+ proportions were low.

The germline V gene has CDR1 GTSNPN and CDR2 SVGIG (reference sequence). Trimming cost V 2 bases and J 6 bases; bases outside gene matches: 4. The CDR3 runs 13 residues. Profiling relied on immunoSEQ multiplex PCR, and the TCRdb table lists in-frame clones only, not all of them. The table has 25,000 to 30,000 clones, around 83% seen once. The TCR sequence derives from a human donor with POMP-related autoinflammation and immune dysregulation (PRAID). This rearrangement joins TRBV30 to TRBJ1-5; 7 nucleotides agree with TRBD1. The material sequenced was CD4+ T cells from PBMCs, taken before stem cell transplantation. The CDR3 loop reads CAWSQTGFQPQHF. As DNA, the CDR3 is TGTGCCTGGAGTCAGACAGGGTTTCAGCCCCAGCATTTT.